This TCR beta chain came from a study of Ad26.COV2.S vaccination and SARS-CoV-2 variants. The V segment lost 11 bases and the J segment 1 base; nucleotides outside the gene matches: 9. CDR3 length equals 14 residues. In germline, CDR1 is MDHEN, CDR2 SYDVKM. Measured with immunoSEQ multiplex PCR; TCRdb has only the in-frame clones, and not every one. The sample consists of around 450,000 clones, around 89% of them appearing once. The treatment was: around 19 received Ad26.COV2.S at low or high dose, single or two shots; five or six received placebo; per-sample allocation not given. Day 63 after the first injection of vaccine or placebo was the sampling time.

The receptor was isolated from a person aged 18 to 65 who received the Ad26.COV2.S COVID-19 vaccine or a placebo. The chain couples TRBV28 to TRBJ2-3; 7 bases fit TRBD2. This specimen consisted of peripheral blood, obtained in a trial of Ad26.COV2.S vaccine versus placebo. This CDR3 is CAGGRGGGTDTQYF. The DNA for the CDR3 is TGTGCCGGGGGTAGGGGAGGGGGCACAGATACGCAGTATTTT.